The clone carrying this T cell receptor (beta chain) occurred once. The antigen is undetermined. This may come from a read error, since a much larger clone is one base off. This sample is drawn from a study of glioma-infiltrating T cells. Using RNA template, CDR3s of TCR alpha and beta were amplified with iRepertoire arm-PCR. Input was roughly 85-400 ng of tissue mRNA or PBMC total RNA. TCRdb re-analysed the multiplex PCR reads in MiXCR, keeping a single row per CDR3 protein. The sample consists of about 130,000 distinct CDR3 sequences, roughly 25% of them appearing once. Study-level points and caveats: Gliomas, especially low-grade, showed above-expected tissue-blood divergence; non-neoplastic patients showed below.

Sequencing was done on a sample of glioma tissue, nonneoplastic brain tissue, or PBMCs (not recorded which). This TCR was sampled from a human donor with low-grade glioma or glioblastoma, undergoing nonglioma brain surgery, or in good health (not recorded which).

The CDR3 bases are TGCGCCAGCAGACAAGGGAGGGGCAGCTGGGGAAACACCATATATTTT. This translates into CASRQGRGSWGNTIYF. This chain joins TRBV4-3 and TRBJ1-3; D is possibly TRBD1 (5 bases). The V gene's germline CDR1 is LGHNA and CDR2 YSLEER. The CDR3 is made up of 16 amino acids.